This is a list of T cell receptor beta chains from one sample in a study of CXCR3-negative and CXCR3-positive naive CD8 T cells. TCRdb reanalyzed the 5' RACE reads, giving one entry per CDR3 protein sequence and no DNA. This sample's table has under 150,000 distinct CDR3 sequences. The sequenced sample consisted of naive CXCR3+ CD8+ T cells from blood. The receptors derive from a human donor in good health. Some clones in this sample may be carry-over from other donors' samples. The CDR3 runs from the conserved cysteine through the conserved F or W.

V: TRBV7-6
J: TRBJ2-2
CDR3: CASSRSTGTGELFF

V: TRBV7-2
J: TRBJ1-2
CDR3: CASSLPDFGGYTF

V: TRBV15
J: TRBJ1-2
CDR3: CATSRKIQGNYGYTF

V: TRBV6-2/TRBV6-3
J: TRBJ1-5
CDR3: CASGTPKPQHF

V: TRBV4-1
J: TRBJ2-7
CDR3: CASSQTSVTGRAYEQYF

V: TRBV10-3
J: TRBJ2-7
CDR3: CAISESTGQDYEQYF

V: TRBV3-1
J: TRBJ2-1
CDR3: CASSPRGLFLNEQFF

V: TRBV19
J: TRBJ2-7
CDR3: CASSMGLEQYF

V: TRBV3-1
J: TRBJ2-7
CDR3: CASSLGQDPSYEQYF

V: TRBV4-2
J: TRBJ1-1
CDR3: CASSQDPPPADTEAFF

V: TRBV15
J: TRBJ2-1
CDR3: CATSREAGVSYNEQFF

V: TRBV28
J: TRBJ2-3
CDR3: CASSFSSSGGTDTQYF

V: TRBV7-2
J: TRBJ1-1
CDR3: CASSWDGNTEAFF

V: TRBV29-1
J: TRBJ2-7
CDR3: CSGLTGVYEQYF

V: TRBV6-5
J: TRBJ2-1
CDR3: CASSLDRGLYNEQFF

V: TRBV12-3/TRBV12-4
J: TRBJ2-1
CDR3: CASSFYGSTDEQFF

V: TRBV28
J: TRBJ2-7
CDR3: CASNTETGGYEQYF

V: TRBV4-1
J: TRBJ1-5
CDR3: CASSQPGERRNQPQHF

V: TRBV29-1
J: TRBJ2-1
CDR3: CSVEGDQYGLAGSYNEQFF

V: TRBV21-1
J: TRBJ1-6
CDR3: CASSKESLTGYNSPLHF

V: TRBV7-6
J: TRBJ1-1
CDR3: CASSLAPSGTEAFF

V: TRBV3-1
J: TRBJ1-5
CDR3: CASSLSGTGQPQHF

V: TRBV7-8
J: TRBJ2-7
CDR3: CASTQDSYEQYF

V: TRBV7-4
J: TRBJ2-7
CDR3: CASSLVSGTVFYEQYF

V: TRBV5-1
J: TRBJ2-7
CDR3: CASSLERGLDEEQYF

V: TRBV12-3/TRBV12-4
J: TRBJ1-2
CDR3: CASSLGAGTGYGYTF

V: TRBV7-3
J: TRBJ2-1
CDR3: CASSLSFEEQFF

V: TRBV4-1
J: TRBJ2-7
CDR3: CASSQDPSIYEQYF

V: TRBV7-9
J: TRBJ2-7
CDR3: CASSQRDGGEAEQYF

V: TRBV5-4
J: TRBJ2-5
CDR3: CATPPFPTGRNQETQYF

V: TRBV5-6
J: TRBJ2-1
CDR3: CASSQIPGQGPSYNEQFF

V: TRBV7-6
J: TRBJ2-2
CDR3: CASSLGAEGNTGELFF

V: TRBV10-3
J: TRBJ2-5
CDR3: CAISSGETQYF

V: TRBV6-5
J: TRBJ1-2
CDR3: CASSTGTPLGGYTF

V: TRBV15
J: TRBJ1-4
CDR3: CATSRDRGLANEKLFF

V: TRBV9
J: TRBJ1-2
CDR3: CASSVTGGVSYGYTF

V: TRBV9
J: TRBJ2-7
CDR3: CASSVGEGHHEQYF

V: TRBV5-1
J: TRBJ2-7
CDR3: CASSFGDSEQYF

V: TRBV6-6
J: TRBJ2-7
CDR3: CASSSQGLAGAYEQYF

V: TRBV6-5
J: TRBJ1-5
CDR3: CASSERAFSNQPQHF

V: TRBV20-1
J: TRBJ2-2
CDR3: CSAGTQGTGELFF

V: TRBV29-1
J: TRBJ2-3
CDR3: CSVGGLATDTQYF

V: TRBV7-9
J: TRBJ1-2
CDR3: CASSQPGTATGGYTF

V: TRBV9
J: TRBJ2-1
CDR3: CASSGVGGHGSNEQFF

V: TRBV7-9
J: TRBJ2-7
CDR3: CASSVSGRFFYEQYF

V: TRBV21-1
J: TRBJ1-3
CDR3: CASSRGIDERTIYF

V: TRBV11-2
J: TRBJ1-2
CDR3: CASSLGSGQGYGYTF

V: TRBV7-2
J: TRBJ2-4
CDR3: CASSLIGGVAKNIQYF

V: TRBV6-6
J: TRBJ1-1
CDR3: CASSYSTGGGTEAFF

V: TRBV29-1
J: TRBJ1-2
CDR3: CSPGAGDYGYTF

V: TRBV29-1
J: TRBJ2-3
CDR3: CSVVGQSTILTSTDTQYF

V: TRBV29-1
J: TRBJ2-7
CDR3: CSGSGGDEQYF

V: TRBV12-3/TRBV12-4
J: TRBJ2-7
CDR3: CASSTGAYEQYF

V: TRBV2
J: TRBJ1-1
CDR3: CASSGGGYTEAFF